Below are 21 T cell receptor beta chains sequenced from a single sample in a study of blood T cell repertoires in COVID-19. TCRdb's copy holds only in-frame clones and misses some; the assay was immunoSEQ multiplex PCR. The table lists 110,000 to 150,000 clones, around three quarters of them singletons. Material for sequencing was peripheral blood. These receptors came from a man in his fifties with active or convalescent COVID-19.

This clone was counted only a few times. The rearrangement links TRBV19 to TRBJ1-5; maybe TRBD1 (5 bases). V lost 4 bases, J lost 3 bases, and 7 bases lay in between. CDR1 and CDR2 from the germline V gene are LNHDA and SQIVND (reference sequence). The CDR3 loop spans 13 amino acids. The CDR3 DNA sequence: TGTGCCAGTAGTAGGGACTTCAATCAGCCCCAGCATTTT. Translation gives CASSRDFNQPQHF.

This chain uses TRBV7-9 with TRBJ1-3; D possibly corresponds to TRBD1 (5 bases). The CDR3 is 13 residues long. From germline, CDR1 is SEHNR and CDR2 FQNEAQ (reference sequence). Trimming removed 3 bases at V and 9 bases at J, with 12 bases between. The DNA for the CDR3 is TGTGCCAGCAGCTTCCCCGGGGGGGTCACCATATATTTT. Amino acids: CASSFPGGVTIYF.

This chain joins TRBV19 and TRBJ2-3; D possibly corresponds to TRBD2 (6 bases). In germline, CDR1 is LNHDA, CDR2 SQIVND (reference sequence). Deletions cut 6 bases from V and 0 bases from J, with 13 bases between. The CDR3 is made up of 15 amino acids. The chain's CDR3 is CASSRTTSSTDTQYF. CDR3 bases: TGTGCCAGTAGCCGGACTACCTCTAGCACAGATACGCAGTATTTT. The full variable domain, rest sourced from reference TRBV19 and TRBJ2-3, is DGGITQSPKYLFRKEGQNVTLSCEQNLNHDAMYWYRQDPGQGLRLIYYSQIVNDFQKGDIAEGYSVSREKKESFPLTVTSAQKNPTAFYLCASSRTTSSTDTQYFGPGTRLTVL.

This clone was counted only a few times. V is TRBV28 and J is TRBJ1-1; 9 bases agree with TRBD1. CDR1 is MDHEN and CDR2 is SYDVKM in the germline V gene. V was clipped by 4 bases and J by 3 bases; unmatched bases: 9. The CDR3 has 16 amino acids. The DNA for the CDR3 is TGTGCCAGCAGTTCCCTAGGGACAGGGAGGCACACTGAAGCTTTCTTT. Its protein product is CASSSLGTGRHTEAFF.

Ten or more counts support this clone. The rearrangement links TRBV4-1 to TRBJ2-2; 8 positions agree with TRBD2. There are 16 residues in the CDR3. Unmatched junction bases numbered 1, after V lost 0 bases and J lost 1 base. CDR1 MGHRA and CDR2 YSYEKL come from the germline V gene. CDR3 protein: CASSQDAGGNTGELFF. CDR3 coding DNA: TGCGCCAGCAGCCAAGACGCGGGGGGGAACACCGGGGAGCTGTTTTTT.

This chain uses TRBV7-6 with TRBJ2-7; perhaps TRBD2 as D (6 bases). The germline gives CDR1 SGHVS, CDR2 FNYEAQ. The CDR3 covers 12 residues. Trimming took off 5 bases at V and 5 bases at J, with 10 bases between the two ends. In DNA form, the CDR3 reads TGTGCCAGCAGCGGCTGGGAGGACGAGCAGTACTTC. Its protein is CASSGWEDEQYF.

The CDR3 region has the DNA TGTGCCAGCAGCGCCGGGAGGGGGACCGCGAAGCCCCAGCATTTT. It codes for CASSAGRGTAKPQHF. This chain links TRBV9 with TRBJ1-5; D may be TRBD1 (6 bases). CDR3 length: 15 amino acids. V dropped 3 bases and J dropped 8 bases, with 18 bases sitting between them. The germline CDR1 and CDR2 sequences are SGDLS and YYNGEE.

Concerning this clone: At the DNA level, this CDR3 is encoded by other sequences in the same sample as well. The gene calls are TRBV18 and TRBJ1-3; TRBD1 agrees at 8 bases. V dropped 3 bases and J dropped 3; count of bases not matched to a gene: 4. Germline CDR1 KGHSH, CDR2 LQKENI. The CDR3 is 15 residues long. CDR3 region: CASSPQGAGGNTIYF. CDR3 DNA: TGTGCCAGCTCACCCCAGGGGGCTGGTGGAAACACCATATATTTT.

The rearrangement links TRBV10-3 to TRBJ2-5; 8 nucleotides agree with TRBD1. This CDR3 region has 15 residues. Germline loops: CDR1 ENHRY, CDR2 SYGVKD. After removal of 2 bases from V and 1 base from J, the junction contained 3 bases not matched to a gene. This chain's CDR3 is CAISEPDRGQETQYF. CDR3 DNA sequence: TGTGCCATCAGTGAGCCCGACAGGGGCCAAGAGACCCAGTACTTC.

This chain joins TRBV9 and TRBJ1-1; TRBD1 matches 8 bases. The CDR3 sequence is 18 residues long. V lost 4 bases, J lost 0 bases, and 14 bases stayed unmatched. Germline V lookup: CDR1 SGDLS, CDR2 YYNGEE. CDR3 DNA sequence: TGTGCCAGCAGCATTGGGACAGGTCCCTCGTGGCTGAACACTGAAGCTTTCTTT. This sequence encodes CASSIGTGPSWLNTEAFF.

This clone occurred a few times. The chain joins TRBV19 to TRBJ2-7, with 15 nucleotides matching TRBD2. Germline CDR1 and CDR2: LNHDA and SQIVND (reference sequence). Germline trimming cut 0 bases from V and 3 bases from J; bases unmatched to any gene: 9. There are 19 residues in the CDR3. DNA for the CDR3: TGTGCCAGTAGTATAGAGTTGGGACTAGCGGGAGGAGGAGGCTACGAGCAGTACTTC. This sequence encodes CASSIELGLAGGGGYEQYF.

This clone came up once. The chain is built from TRBV19 and TRBJ2-4, with TRBD2 matching over 8 bases. The CDR3 contains 15 residues. Per the germline V gene, CDR1 is LNHDA and CDR2 is SQIVND (reference sequence). The J segment lost 8 bases and the V segment lost 2 bases, leaving 8 bases of the junction unmatched. CDR3 protein: CASSISGGIWDIQYF. The CDR3 region has the DNA TGTGCCAGTAGTATATCGGGGGGGATTTGGGACATTCAGTACTTC.

This chain uses TRBV4-1 with TRBJ1-6, with D tentatively TRBD1 (6 bases). V was pared by 0 bases and J by 7 bases, with 13 bases between. The CDR3 loop spans 16 amino acids. Germline V gene lookup returns CDR1 MGHRA and CDR2 YSYEKL. CDR3 sequence (DNA): TGCGCCAGCAGCCAAGAACCCCCAGGGGTAAATTCACCCCTCCACTTT. Translating it yields CASSQEPPGVNSPLHF.

Turning to this clone: The identical CDR3 is also encoded by other nucleotide sequences in the sample. The chain combines TRBV5-4 with TRBJ1-2; 9 bases match TRBD1. Germline CDR1 is SGHNT and CDR2 is YYREEE (reference sequence). Losses at the gene ends were 2 bases for V and 4 bases for J; bases not matched to a gene: 3. The CDR3 extends over 14 amino acids. The CDR3 DNA follows: TGTGCCAGCAGCTTACAGGGGGCAGGCTATGGCTACACCTTC. The encoded protein is CASSLQGAGYGYTF.

V is TRBV5-1 and J is TRBJ2-3, with a possible D match to TRBD1 (6 bases). Trimming removed 4 bases from V and 2 bases from J, with 11 bases in between. The CDR3 is 14 amino acids. Germline-derived CDR1 and CDR2 are SGHRS and YFSETQ. DNA of the CDR3: TGCGCCAGCAGCACCGGGACACTCACAGATACGCAGTATTTT. Its translation: CASSTGTLTDTQYF.

The chain is built from TRBV11-2 and TRBJ1-3; D not resolved. The V and J ends lost 1 base and 3 bases respectively, with 10 bases between them. This CDR3 contains 15 residues. Germline CDR1 reads SGHAT; CDR2 reads FQNNGV. CDR3 DNA sequence: TGTGCCAGCAGCTTAGCCTGGCAAAGTGGAAACACCATATATTTT. The encoded protein is CASSLAWQSGNTIYF.

The chain joins TRBV27 to TRBJ1-1; TRBD1 agrees at 10 bases. V shed 2 bases, J shed 5 bases, and the junction held 5 bases outside the gene matches. The CDR3 spans 15 residues. Germline V gene data show CDR1 as MNHEY and CDR2 as SMNVEV (reference sequence). CDR3 DNA: TGTGCCAGCAGTTTAGGGACAGGGGTGGGAACTGAAGCTTTCTTT. Translating it yields CASSLGTGVGTEAFF.

V gene TRBV7-6 combines with J gene TRBJ1-3; a weak D match, TRBD1 (5 bases). CDR3 length equals 14 residues. CDR1 and CDR2 (germline): SGHVS, FNYEAQ. V lost 3 bases and J 0 bases, leaving 6 bases between the germline ends. CDR3 DNA sequence: TGTGCCAGCAGCTTGGGGCGCTCTGGAAACACCATATATTTT. It yields the protein CASSLGRSGNTIYF.

The chain is built from TRBV11-2 and TRBJ1-1; no definite D call. Germline CDR1 and CDR2: SGHAT and FQNNGV. The CDR3 sequence is 12 residues long. Trimming shortened V by 1 base and J by 7 bases, and 7 bases separated the two germline ends. CDR3 DNA sequence: TGTGCCAGCAGCTTAGTGGCCAGTGAAGCTTTCTTT. This gives the protein CASSLVASEAFF.

The chain employs TRBV28 and TRBJ2-5; 8 nucleotides agree with TRBD1. Germline values: CDR1 MDHEN, CDR2 SYDVKM. V shed 6 bases, J shed 4 bases, and the junction held 7 bases outside the gene matches. This CDR3 has 14 residues. The CDR3 bases are TGTGCCAGCAGACTGAAACAGGGGGGAGAGACCCAGTACTTC. Its translation: CASRLKQGGETQYF.

This clone appeared a few times. The rearrangement links TRBV6-5 to TRBJ2-7, with TRBD1 matching over 12 bases. CDR1 is MNHEY and CDR2 is SVGAGI in the germline V gene. V shed 6 bases, J shed 5 bases, and the junction held 8 bases outside the gene matches. The CDR3 length is 15 residues. CDR3: CASRDRDRGRDEQYF. CDR3 DNA sequence: TGTGCCAGCAGGGACCGGGACAGGGGGCGCGACGAGCAGTACTTC.